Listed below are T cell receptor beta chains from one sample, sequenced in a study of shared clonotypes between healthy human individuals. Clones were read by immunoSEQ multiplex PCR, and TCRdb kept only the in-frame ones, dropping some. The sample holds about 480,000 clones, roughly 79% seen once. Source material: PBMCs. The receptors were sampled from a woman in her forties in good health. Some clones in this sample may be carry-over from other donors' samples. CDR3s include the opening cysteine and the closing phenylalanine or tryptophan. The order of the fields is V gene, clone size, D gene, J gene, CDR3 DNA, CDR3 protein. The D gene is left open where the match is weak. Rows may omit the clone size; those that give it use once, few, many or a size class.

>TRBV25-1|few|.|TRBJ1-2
TGTGCCAGCAGTGAAAGAGGACAGCCGGGGGATGGCTACACCTTC
CASSERGQPGDGYTF
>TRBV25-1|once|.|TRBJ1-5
TGTGCCAGCAGTGAATGGGGGGCGTCGGATCAGCCCCAGCATTTT
CASSEWGASDQPQHF
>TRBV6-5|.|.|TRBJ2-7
TGTGCCAGCAGTTACTCACCCTACGAGCAGTACTTC
CASSYSPYEQYF
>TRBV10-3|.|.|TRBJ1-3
TGTGCCATCAGTGAGTCGGTGGACTCTGGAAACACCATATATTTT
CAISESVDSGNTIYF
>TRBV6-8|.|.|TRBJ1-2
TGTGCCAGCACCCTGGACACCTCTTCTAACTATGGCTACACCTTC
CASTLDTSSNYGYTF
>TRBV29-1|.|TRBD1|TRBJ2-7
TGCAGCGTTGCCATCGGGACAGGGAGCCTCGAGCAGTACTTC
CSVAIGTGSLEQYF
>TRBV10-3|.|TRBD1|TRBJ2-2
TGTGCCACCATTGGGCCAAGACAGGGACCCTCAAACACCGGGGAGCTGTTTTTT
CATIGPRQGPSNTGELFF
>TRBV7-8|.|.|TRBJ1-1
TGTGCCAGCAGCCACGCCAGGGCCGGGACTGAAGCTTTCTTT
CASSHARAGTEAFF
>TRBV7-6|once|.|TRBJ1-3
TGTGCCAGCAGCTTAGTTCAGGGCGAAGGAAACACCATATATTTT
CASSLVQGEGNTIYF
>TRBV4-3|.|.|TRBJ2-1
TGCGCCAGCAGCCAAGATCGGAACAATGAGCAGTTCTTC
CASSQDRNNEQFF
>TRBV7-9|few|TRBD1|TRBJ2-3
TGTGCCAGCAGCTTAGGGAAAGGGGGCTTCGGCACAGATACGCAGTATTTT
CASSLGKGGFGTDTQYF
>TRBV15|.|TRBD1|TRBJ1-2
TGTGCCACCAGCACAGGACAGGGGGCGCTCGGCTATGGCTACACCTTC
CATSTGQGALGYGYTF
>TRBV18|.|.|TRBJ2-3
TGTGCCAGCTCACGTGGGGCTACAGATACGCAGTATTTT
CASSRGATDTQYF
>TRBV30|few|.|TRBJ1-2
TGTGCCTGGAGTCCGGGGGGGGATGACTATGGCTACACCTTC
CAWSPGGDDYGYTF
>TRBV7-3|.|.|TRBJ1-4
TGTGCCAGCAGCTTAGAGTGGGAAAAACTGTTTTTT
CASSLEWEKLFF
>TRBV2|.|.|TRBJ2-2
TGTGCCAGCAGTGAAGACAGGGCGAACGGGGAGCTGTTTTTT
CASSEDRANGELFF
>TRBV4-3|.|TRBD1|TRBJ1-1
TGCGCCAGCAGCCAAGGGACAGGGTGGGACACTGAAGCTTTCTTT
CASSQGTGWDTEAFF
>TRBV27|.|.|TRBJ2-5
TGTGCCAGCAGTTCTACCGGTGGCCAAGAGACCCAGTACTTC
CASSSTGGQETQYF
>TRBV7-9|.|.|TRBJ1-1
TGTGCCAGCAGCCTAGCCGGGACGAACACTGAAGCTTTCTTT
CASSLAGTNTEAFF
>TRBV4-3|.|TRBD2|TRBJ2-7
TGCGCCAGCAGCCAAAACCTAGCGGGAGGTCCTTTCTCCTACGAGCAGTACTTC
CASSQNLAGGPFSYEQYF
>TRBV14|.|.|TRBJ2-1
TGTGCCAGCAGCCAAGATGGTTGGGGGGAGCAGTTCTTC
CASSQDGWGEQFF
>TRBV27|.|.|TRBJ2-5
TGTGCCAGCAGTAAAGGTCCCCGGCTACAAGAGACCCAGTACTTC
CASSKGPRLQETQYF
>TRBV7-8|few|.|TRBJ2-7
TGTGCCAGCAGCCCCGCCAGAATCGGGCAGTACTTC
CASSPARIGQYF
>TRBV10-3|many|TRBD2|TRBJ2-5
TGTGCCACACAGGACAGCGGGGGGTCGTGGGAGACCCAGTACTTC
CATQDSGGSWETQYF
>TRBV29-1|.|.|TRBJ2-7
TGCAGCGTTGAATCGTCCATCTCCTACGAGCAGTACTTC
CSVESSISYEQYF
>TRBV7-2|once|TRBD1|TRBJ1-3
TGTGCCAGCAGGCGAAACAGGGGCCTTATTGGAAACACCATATATTTT
CASRRNRGLIGNTIYF
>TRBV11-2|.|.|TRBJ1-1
TGTGCCAGCCGCCTTTGGCTCCTGAACACTGAAGCTTTCTTT
CASRLWLLNTEAFF
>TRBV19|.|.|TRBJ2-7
TGTGCCAGTAGTATCCGGGGACGGAGCTACGAGCAGTACTTC
CASSIRGRSYEQYF
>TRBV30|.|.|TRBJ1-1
TGTGCCTGCCGACAGGCGAACACTGAAGCTTTCTTT
CACRQANTEAFF
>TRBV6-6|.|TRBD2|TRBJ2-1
TGTGCCAGCAGTTACTCAACCGGGACTAGCGAGTTCTTC
CASSYSTGTSEFF
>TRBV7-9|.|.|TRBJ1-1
TGTGCCAGCAGCCCCCCGCTATTGAACACTGAAGCTTTCTTT
CASSPPLLNTEAFF
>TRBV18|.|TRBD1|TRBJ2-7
TGTGCCAGCTCACCGGGACAGAGCTCCTACGAGCAGTACTTC
CASSPGQSSYEQYF
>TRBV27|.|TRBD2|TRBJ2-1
TGTGCCAGCAGTTTATCAAGCGGGATACCCTACAATGAGCAGTTCTTC
CASSLSSGIPYNEQFF
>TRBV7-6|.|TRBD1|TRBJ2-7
TGTGCCAGCAGCCCTGGGACAGGGGGTGAGCAGTACTTC
CASSPGTGGEQYF
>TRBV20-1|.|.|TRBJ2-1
TGCAGTGCTAGTCTTTACAATGAGCAGTTCTTC
CSASLYNEQFF
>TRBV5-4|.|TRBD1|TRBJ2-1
TGTGCCAGCAGCGGGACAGGGAGCCGCAATGAGCAGTTCTTC
CASSGTGSRNEQFF
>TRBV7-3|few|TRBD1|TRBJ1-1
TGTGCCAGCAGCAGAGGACAGGGGGACACTGAAGCTTTCTTT
CASSRGQGDTEAFF
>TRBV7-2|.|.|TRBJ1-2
TGTGCCAGCAGCCCCCATTCAGGGCTGGGTGGCTACACCTTC
CASSPHSGLGGYTF
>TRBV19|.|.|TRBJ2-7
TGTGCCAGTAGTATGCGGGGTAACCTGGTCTCCTACGAGCAGTACTTC
CASSMRGNLVSYEQYF
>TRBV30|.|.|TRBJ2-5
TGTGCCTGGAGTGTCGGGGAGACCCAGTACTTC
CAWSVGETQYF
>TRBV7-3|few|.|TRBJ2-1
TGTGCCAGCAGCTTAACGTTTGCGGGTGAGCAGTTCTTC
CASSLTFAGEQFF
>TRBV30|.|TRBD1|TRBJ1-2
TGTGCCTGGAAGCTAGGGACAGGGCATGGCTACACCTTC
CAWKLGTGHGYTF
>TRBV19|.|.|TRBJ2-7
TGTGCCAGTACGGAGGGGGCGGACTACGAGCAGTACTTC
CASTEGADYEQYF
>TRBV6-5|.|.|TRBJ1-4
TGTGCCAGCAGTTACTCGAGTACAGGGAGAATCGAAAAACTGTTTTTT
CASSYSSTGRIEKLFF
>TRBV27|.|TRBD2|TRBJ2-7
TGTGCCAGCAGTCTGACTAGCGGGAGACCCTCCTACGAGCAGTACTTC
CASSLTSGRPSYEQYF
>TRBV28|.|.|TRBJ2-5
TGTGCCAGCAGCCGGTTTGGGCGGGAAGAAGAGACCCAGTACTTC
CASSRFGREEETQYF
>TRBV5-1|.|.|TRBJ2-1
TGCGCCAGCAGCTTGGGGGCGGGCCCGGTTGATGAGCAGTTCTTC
CASSLGAGPVDEQFF
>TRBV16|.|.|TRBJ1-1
TGTGCCAGCAGCCAATTTCGCGGAGCCTCGAACACTGAAGCTTTCTTT
CASSQFRGASNTEAFF
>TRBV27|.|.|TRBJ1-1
TGTGCCAGCAGTTTATCGATCGGGGGGGGCACTGAAGCTTTCTTT
CASSLSIGGGTEAFF
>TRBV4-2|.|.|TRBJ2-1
TGTGCCAGCAGCCAAGAAAGGGCCCACAATGAGCAGTTCTTC
CASSQERAHNEQFF
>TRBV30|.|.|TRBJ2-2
TGTGCCTGGAGCGGGAGTTACGACACCGGGGAGCTGTTTTTT
CAWSGSYDTGELFF
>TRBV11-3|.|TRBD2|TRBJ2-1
TGTGCCAGCAGCTTAGCTCCGACTAGCGGGACCTACAATGAGCAGTTCTTC
CASSLAPTSGTYNEQFF
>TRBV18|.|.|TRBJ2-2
TGTGCCAGCTCACCGGGCCCCGGAGCCGGGGAGCTGTTTTTT
CASSPGPGAGELFF
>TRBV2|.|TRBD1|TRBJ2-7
TGTGCCAGCACCCAACCGGGACAGGGGGAGACCTACGAGCAGTACTTC
CASTQPGQGETYEQYF
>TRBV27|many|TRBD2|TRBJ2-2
TGTGCCAGCAGTACCCGATGGGGACTAGCGGGGCCCACCGGGGAGCTGTTTTTT
CASSTRWGLAGPTGELFF
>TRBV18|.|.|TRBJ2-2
TGTGCCAGCTCACCACGAGGGGGGATCGCGAACACCGGGGAGCTGTTTTTT
CASSPRGGIANTGELFF
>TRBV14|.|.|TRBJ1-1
TGTGCCAGCAGCCAAACCGGGACCGCGAACACTGAAGCTTTCTTT
CASSQTGTANTEAFF
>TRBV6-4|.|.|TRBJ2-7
TGTGCCAGCAGTGGGGGCGACGAGCAGTACTTC
CASSGGDEQYF